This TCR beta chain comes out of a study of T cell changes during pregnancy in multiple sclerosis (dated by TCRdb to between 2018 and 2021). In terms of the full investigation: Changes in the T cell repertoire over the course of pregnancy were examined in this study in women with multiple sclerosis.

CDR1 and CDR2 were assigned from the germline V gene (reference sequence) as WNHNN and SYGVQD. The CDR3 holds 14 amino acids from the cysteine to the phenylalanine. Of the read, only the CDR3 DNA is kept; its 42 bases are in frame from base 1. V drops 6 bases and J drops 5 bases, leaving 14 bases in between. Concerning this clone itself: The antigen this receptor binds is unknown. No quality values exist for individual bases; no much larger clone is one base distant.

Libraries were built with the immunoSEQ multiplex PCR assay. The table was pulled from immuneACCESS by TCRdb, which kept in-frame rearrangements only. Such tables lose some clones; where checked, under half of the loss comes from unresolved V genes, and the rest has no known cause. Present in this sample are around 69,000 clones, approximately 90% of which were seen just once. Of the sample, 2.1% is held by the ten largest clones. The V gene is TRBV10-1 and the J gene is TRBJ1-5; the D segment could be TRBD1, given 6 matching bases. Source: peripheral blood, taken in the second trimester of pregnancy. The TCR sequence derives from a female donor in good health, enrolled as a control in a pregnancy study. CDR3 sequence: CASRNRGGHQPQHF. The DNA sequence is TGCGCCAGCAGAAATCGGGGGGGGCATCAGCCCCAGCATTTT.